This T cell receptor (beta chain) was captured in a study of Graves' ophthalmopathy and Graves' hyperthyroidism. Broader study findings: Both a roughly 64% sensitivity and a 72.22% specificity characterized the model's predictions of ophthalmopathy progression. Most expanded clonotypes from thyroid (those above 0.001 frequency) were also found in blood.

CDR3 length: 14 residues. The V segment lost 0 bases and the J segment 5 bases; nucleotides outside the gene matches: 4. From germline, CDR1 is GTSNPN and CDR2 SVGIG (reference sequence). Ineligible for inclusion were patients with other autoimmune diseases, uncontrolled infections, pregnancy or lactation. The diagnosis combined clinical symptoms, thyroxine, TRAb, thyroid ultrasound and orbital computed tomography scans. Amplification targeted the TCR beta CDR3 regions, with RNA transcripts as the source material. HTBI-primed RT-PCR formed the first round, and a multiplex PCR formed the second. Using its own MiXCR run on the multiplex PCR reads, TCRdb lists one record per CDR3 protein. This table has some 520,000 distinct CDR3 sequences, around 14% appearing once. This clonotype was observed a handful of times. Its target is not known.

The chain is built from TRBV30 and TRBJ2-7, with 10 bases that match TRBD1. The source material was blood. This TCR was sampled from a woman aged 25 to 39 with Graves' ophthalmopathy. This CDR3 is CAWSVGTGVDEQYF. For the CDR3, the DNA is TGTGCCTGGAGTGTGGGGACAGGGGTTGACGAGCAGTACTTC.